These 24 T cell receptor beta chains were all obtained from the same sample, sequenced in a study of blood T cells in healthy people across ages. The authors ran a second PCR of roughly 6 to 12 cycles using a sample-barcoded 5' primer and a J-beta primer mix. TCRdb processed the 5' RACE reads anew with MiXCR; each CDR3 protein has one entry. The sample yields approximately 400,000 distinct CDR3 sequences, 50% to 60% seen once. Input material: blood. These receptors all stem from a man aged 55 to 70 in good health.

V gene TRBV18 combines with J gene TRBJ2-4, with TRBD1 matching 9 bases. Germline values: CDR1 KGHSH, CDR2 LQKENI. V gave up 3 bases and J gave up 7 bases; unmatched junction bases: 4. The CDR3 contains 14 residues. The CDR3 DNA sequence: TGTGCCAGCTCACCTACCGGGACAGGGAACATTCAGTACTTC. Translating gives CASSPTGTGNIQYF.

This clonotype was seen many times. The CDR3 nucleotides read TGTGCCAGCAGCCCTAGAGACACCCCGCAGTACGAGCAGTACTTC. Protein product: CASSPRDTPQYEQYF. This chain connects TRBV7-9 to TRBJ2-7; the D is unclear. The ends were cut back, 5 bases at V and 4 bases at J, with 18 bases in the middle. The length of the CDR3 is 15 residues. CDR1 is SEHNR and CDR2 is FQNEAQ in the germline V gene (reference sequence).

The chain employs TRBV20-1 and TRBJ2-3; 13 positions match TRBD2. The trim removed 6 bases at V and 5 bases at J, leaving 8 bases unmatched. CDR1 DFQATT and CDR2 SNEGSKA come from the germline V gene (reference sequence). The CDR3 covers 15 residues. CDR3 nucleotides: TGCAGTGCAGCACCGGGACTAGCGGGGCAAGATACGCAGTATTTT. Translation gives CSAAPGLAGQDTQYF.

For the CDR3, the DNA is TGTGCCAGCAGCCACAACCGGGACAGGGGAGTAGATGAGCAGTTCTTC. It codes for CASSHNRDRGVDEQFF. The chain is built from TRBV14 and TRBJ2-1; 10 positions match TRBD1. J gave up 8 bases and V 3 bases, and 10 bases lay outside the gene matches. CDR1 and CDR2 from the germline V gene are SGHDN and FVKESK. This CDR3 has 16 amino acids. Filled out from reference TRBV14 and TRBJ2-1, the complete variable domain reads EAGVTQFPSHSVIEKGQTVTLRCDPISGHDNLYWYRRVMGKEIKFLLHFVKESKQDESGMPNNRFLAERTGGTYSTLKVQPAELEDSGVYFCASSHNRDRGVDEQFFGPGTRLTVL.

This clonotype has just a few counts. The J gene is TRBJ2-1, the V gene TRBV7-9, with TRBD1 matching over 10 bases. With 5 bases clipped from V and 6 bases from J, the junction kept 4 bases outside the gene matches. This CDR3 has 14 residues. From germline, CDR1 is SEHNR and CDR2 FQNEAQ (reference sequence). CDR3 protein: CASSLRDRGNEQFF. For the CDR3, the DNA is TGTGCCAGCAGCCTCCGGGACAGGGGCAATGAGCAGTTCTTC.

CDR3 in DNA: TGTGCCAGCAGCTTTAGGGGTCAACCGGGCGAGCAGTACTTC. This sequence encodes CASSFRGQPGEQYF. V and J are TRBV7-2 and TRBJ2-5; TRBD1 might be the D (5 bases). The J call could be wrong; TRBJ2-7 is a better fit for the DNA end. The CDR3 totals 14 residues. Germline V lookup: CDR1 SGHTA, CDR2 FQGNSA.

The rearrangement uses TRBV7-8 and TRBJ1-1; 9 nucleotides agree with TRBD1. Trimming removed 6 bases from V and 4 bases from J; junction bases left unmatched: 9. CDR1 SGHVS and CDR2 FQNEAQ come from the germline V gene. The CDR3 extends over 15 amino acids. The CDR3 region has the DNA TGTGCCAGCAGTTCCGGGACAGGGATTTTCACTGAAGCTTTCTTT. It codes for CASSSGTGIFTEAFF.

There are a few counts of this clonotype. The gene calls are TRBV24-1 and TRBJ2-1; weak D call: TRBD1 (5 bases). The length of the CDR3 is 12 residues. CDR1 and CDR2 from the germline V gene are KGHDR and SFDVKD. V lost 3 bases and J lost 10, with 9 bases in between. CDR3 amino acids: CATSDEAGEQFF. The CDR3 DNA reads TGTGCCACCAGTGATGAAGCAGGGGAGCAGTTCTTC.

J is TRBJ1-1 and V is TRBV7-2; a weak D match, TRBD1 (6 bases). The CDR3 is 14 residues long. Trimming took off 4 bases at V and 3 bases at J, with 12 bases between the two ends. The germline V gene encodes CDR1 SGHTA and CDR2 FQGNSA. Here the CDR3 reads CASSSGHQDTEAFF. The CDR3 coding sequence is TGTGCCAGCAGCTCGGGACACCAGGACACTGAAGCTTTCTTT.

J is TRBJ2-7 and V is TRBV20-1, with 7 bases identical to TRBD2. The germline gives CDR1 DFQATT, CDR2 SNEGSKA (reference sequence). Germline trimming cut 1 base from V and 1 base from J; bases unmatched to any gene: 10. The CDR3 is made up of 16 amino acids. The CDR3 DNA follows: TGCAGTGCTAGAGGGGGAAGCGGGAAGAGGTCCTACGAGCAGTACTTC. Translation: CSARGGSGKRSYEQYF.

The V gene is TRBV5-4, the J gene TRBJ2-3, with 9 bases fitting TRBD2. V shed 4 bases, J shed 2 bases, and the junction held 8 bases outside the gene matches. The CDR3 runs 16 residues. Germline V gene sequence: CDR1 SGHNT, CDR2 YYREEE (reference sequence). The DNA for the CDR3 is TGTGCCAGCAGCGCCGGGACTAGCCGTTCCACAGATACGCAGTATTTT. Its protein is CASSAGTSRSTDTQYF.

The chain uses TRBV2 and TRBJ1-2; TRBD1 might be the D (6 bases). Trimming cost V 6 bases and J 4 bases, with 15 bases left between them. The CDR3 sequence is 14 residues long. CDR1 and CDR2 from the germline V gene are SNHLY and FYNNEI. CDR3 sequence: CASRGTGIRYGYTF. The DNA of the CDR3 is TGTGCCAGCAGGGGAACAGGGATTCGCTATGGCTACACCTTC.

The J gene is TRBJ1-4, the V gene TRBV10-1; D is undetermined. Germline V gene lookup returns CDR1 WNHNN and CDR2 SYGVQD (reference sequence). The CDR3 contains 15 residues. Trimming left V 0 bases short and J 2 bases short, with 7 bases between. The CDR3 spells CASSESPSTNEKLFF. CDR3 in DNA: TGCGCCAGCAGTGAGTCACCTTCTACTAATGAAAAACTGTTTTTT.

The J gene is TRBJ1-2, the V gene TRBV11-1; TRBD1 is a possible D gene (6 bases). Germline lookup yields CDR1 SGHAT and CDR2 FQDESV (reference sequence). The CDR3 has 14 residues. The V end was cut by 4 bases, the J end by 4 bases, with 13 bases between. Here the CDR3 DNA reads TGTGCCAGCAGCTACTCACAGGGCTCCTATGGCTACACCTTC. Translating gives CASSYSQGSYGYTF.

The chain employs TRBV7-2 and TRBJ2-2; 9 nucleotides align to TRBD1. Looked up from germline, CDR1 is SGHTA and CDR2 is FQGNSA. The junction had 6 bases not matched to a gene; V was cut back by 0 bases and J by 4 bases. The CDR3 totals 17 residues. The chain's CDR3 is CASSLAGTGRSTGELFF. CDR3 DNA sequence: TGTGCCAGCAGCTTAGCAGGGACAGGGCGGTCCACCGGGGAGCTGTTTTTT.

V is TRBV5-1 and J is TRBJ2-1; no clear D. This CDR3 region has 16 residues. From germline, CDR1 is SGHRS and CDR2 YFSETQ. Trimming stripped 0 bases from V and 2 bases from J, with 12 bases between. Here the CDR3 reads CASSLGLFLTYNEQFF. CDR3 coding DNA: TGCGCCAGCAGCTTGGGACTCTTCCTAACCTACAATGAGCAGTTCTTC. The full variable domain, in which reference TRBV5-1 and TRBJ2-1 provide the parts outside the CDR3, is KAGVTQTPRYLIKTRGQQVTLSCSPISGHRSVSWYQQTPGQGLQFLFEYFSETQRNKGNFPGRFSGRQFSNSRSEMNVSTLELGDSALYLCASSLGLFLTYNEQFFGPGTRLTVL.

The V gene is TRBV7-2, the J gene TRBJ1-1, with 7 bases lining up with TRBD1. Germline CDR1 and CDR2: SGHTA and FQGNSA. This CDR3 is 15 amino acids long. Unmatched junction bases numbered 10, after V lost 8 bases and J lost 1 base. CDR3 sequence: CASGGYRGGNTEAFF. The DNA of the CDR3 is TGTGCCAGCGGCGGGTACAGGGGAGGGAACACTGAAGCTTTCTTT. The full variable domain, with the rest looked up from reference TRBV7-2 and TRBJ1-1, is GAGVSQSPSNKVTEKGKDVELRCDPISGHTALYWYRQSLGQGLEFLIYFQGNSAPDKSGLPSDRFSAERTGGSVSTLTIQRTQQEDSAVYLCASGGYRGGNTEAFFGQGTRLTVV.

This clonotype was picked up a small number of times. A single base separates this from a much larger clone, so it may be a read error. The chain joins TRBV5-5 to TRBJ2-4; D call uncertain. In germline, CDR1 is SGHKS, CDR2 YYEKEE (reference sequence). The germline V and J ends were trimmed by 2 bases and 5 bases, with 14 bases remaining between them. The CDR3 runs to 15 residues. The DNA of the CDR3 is TGTGCCAGCAGCTTTGTGGTGGCAGGACAAAACATTCAGTACTTC. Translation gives CASSFVVAGQNIQYF.

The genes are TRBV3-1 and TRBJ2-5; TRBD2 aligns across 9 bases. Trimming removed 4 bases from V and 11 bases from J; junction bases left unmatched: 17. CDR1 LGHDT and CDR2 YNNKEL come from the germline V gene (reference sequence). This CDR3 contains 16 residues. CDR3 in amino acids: CASSRVTGTSSGEQYF. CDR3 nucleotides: TGTGCCAGCAGCCGAGTCACCGGGACTAGCTCCGGGGAGCAGTACTTC.

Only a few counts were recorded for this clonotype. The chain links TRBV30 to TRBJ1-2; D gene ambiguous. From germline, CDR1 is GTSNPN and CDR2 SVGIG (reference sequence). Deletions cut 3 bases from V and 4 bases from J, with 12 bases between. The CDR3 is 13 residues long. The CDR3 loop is CAWSGRTRYGYTF. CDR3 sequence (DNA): TGTGCCTGGAGCGGACGGACCCGCTATGGCTACACCTTC. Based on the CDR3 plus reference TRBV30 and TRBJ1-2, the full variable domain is SQTIHQWPATLVQPVGSPLSLECTVEGTSNPNLYWYRQAAGRGLQLLFYSVGIGQISSEVPQNLSASRPQDRQFILSSKKLLLSDSGFYLCAWSGRTRYGYTFGSGTRLTVV.

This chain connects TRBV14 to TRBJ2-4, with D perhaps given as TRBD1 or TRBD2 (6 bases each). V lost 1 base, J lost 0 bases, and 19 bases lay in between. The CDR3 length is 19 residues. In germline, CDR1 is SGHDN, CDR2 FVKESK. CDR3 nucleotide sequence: TGTGCCAGCAGCCAAGCGGATTTCCCGGGGGCGCTAGCCAAAAACATTCAGTACTTC. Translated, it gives CASSQADFPGALAKNIQYF.

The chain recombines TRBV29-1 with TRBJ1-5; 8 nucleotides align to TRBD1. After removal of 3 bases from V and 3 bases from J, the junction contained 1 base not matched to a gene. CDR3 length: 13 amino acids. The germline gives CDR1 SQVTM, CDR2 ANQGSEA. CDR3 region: CSVDQGANQPQHF. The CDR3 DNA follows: TGCAGCGTTGATCAGGGGGCCAATCAGCCCCAGCATTTT.

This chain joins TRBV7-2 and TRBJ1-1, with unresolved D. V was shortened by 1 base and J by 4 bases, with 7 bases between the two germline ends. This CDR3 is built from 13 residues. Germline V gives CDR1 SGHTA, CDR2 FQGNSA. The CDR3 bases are TGTGCCAGCAGCTTAGTTACTACCACTGAAGCTTTCTTT. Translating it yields CASSLVTTTEAFF.

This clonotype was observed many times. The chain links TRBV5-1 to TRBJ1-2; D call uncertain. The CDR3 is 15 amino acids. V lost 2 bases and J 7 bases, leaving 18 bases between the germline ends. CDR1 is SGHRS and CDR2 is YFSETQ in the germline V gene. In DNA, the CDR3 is TGCGCCAGCAGCTTTGGCGGAGGGTCTATGTCTGGCTACACCTTC. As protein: CASSFGGGSMSGYTF.